Reported below is one T cell receptor (beta chain). The sample originates from a study of graft-versus-host responses after intestinal transplantation. About the research overall: Isolated intestinal, liver-intestinal, or multivisceral transplants were what recipients had. The whole recipient group had anti-thymocyte globulin induction followed by tacrolimus and steroids for roughly three years.

The V gene's germline CDR1 is SQVTM and CDR2 ANQGSEA. There are 13 residues in the CDR3. V was trimmed by 7 bases and J by 2 bases, leaving 15 bases between them. Lymphocytes (intraepithelial and lamina propria) were released by processing the graft tissue. Libraries were prepared by immunoSEQ multiplex PCR; TCRdb keeps only in-frame clonotypes and omits some of them. This table holds approximately 63,000 clones, 89% found once. The J gene is TRBJ2-7, the V gene TRBV29-1; a weak D match, TRBD2 (6 bases). The clonotype was recovered from a human patient who received an intestinal transplant, so some T cells may come from the graft donor. The sequenced sample was ileum tissue, obtained 350 to 400 days after transplant. The CDR3 loop reads CSARSGSTYEQYF. In DNA, the CDR3 is TGCAGCGCCAGAAGCGGGTCAACCTACGAGCAGTACTTC.